The T cell receptor (beta chain) under discussion was sequenced for a study of cytomegalovirus exposure and HLA in healthy donors. Study results and caveats: When analyzed later, a missense DCLRE1C variant was found to be linked to TCR beta V- and J-gene trimming. A later analysis appeared to link common viral pathogens to several of the most significant clusters. The study flagged around 150 TCR beta chains as cytomegalovirus-associated.

From germline, CDR1 is SGHRS and CDR2 YFSETQ. CDR3 length: 14 amino acids. The ends lost 7 bases at V and 7 bases at J; junction bases unmatched: 8. This clone has just a few counts. The antigen is undetermined. Use of 60 Vbeta and 13 Jbeta primers characterized the PCR. Only in-frame clones appear in the TCRdb table, and some are missing; sequencing was by immunoSEQ multiplex PCR. The top ten hold roughly 3.1% of the sample, which has 150,000 or so clones, about 64% seen once. Sequencing was performed on PBMCs. This TCR derives from a woman under 40 in good health and CMV-seropositive. The V and J genes are TRBV5-1 and TRBJ2-1; 10 bases match TRBD2. The CDR3 loop reads CASAAGGLRNEQFF. CDR3 sequence (DNA): TGCGCCAGCGCAGCGGGAGGGCTTAGGAATGAGCAGTTCTTC.